This T cell receptor (beta chain) emerged from a study of T-cell memory formation after mild COVID-19. TCRdb passed the 5' RACE reads through MiXCR, listing each CDR3 protein once. The sample consists of about 190,000 distinct CDR3 sequences, around 25% of them appearing once. V trimming: 5 bases; J trimming: 4 bases; junction bases outside the gene matches: 8. The CDR3 extends over 15 amino acids. Per germline, CDR1 SEHNR and CDR2 FQNEAQ (reference sequence). Worth noting for this clonotype: Its antigen is not identified.

Study-level points and caveats: Specificity for SARS-CoV-2 was not confirmed among the second-wave clones peaking on day 37. A subset of responding clones appeared in pre-infection memory, suggesting cross-reactive memory joined. For contracting clones, CD4+ ones sat mainly in CM and EM, CD8+ in EMRA. The study found balanced CD4/CD8 in clones contracting day 15 to 85 and a CD4+ lean in later expanders.

The V gene is TRBV7-9, the J gene TRBJ2-7; TRBD1 matches 10 bases. The source of this sequence is an adult woman who had mild COVID-19 (a few samples of this study predate the infection). Cell type and time point are not known. What was sequenced was PBMCs or a T cell subset sorted from them (not recorded which). CDR3 in amino acids: CASSGWTGGGYEQYF. The CDR3 coding sequence is TGTGCCAGCAGCGGCTGGACAGGGGGGGGATACGAGCAGTACTTC. The full variable domain, in which reference TRBV7-9 and TRBJ2-7 provide the parts outside the CDR3, is DTGVSQNPRHKITKRGQNVTFRCDPISEHNRLYWYRQTLGQGPEFLTYFQNEAQLEKSRLLSDRFSAERPKGSFSTLEIQRTEQGDSAMYLCASSGWTGGGYEQYFGPGTRLTVT.